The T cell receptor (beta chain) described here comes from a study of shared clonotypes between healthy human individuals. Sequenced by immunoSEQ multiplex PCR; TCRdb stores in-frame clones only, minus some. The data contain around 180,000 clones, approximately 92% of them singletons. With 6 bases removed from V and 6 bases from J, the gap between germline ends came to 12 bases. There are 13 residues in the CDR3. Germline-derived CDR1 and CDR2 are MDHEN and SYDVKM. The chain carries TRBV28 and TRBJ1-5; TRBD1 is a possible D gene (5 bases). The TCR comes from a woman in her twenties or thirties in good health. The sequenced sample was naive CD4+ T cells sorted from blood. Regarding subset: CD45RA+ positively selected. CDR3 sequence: CASRFPGGQPQHF. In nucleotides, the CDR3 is TGTGCCAGCAGGTTTCCCGGGGGTCAGCCCCAGCATTTT.